This T cell receptor (beta chain) was captured in a study of blood T cell repertoires in COVID-19. Study summary: Some COVID-19 samples were acute and others convalescent; all came from the United States, Italy and Spain. Sample material is recorded as cDNA or gDNA derived from T cells, B-cell-depleted T cells, or PBMCs.

In the study's own analysis: Amplification with reference gene primers provided the estimates of nucleated cell counts. The repertoire was sequenced with immunoSEQ multiplex PCR; TCRdb's copy has only in-frame clones and lacks some. V and J calls plus clone size are reproduced from that table; the DNA served to infer D and trimming. The sample lists about 49,000 clones; roughly four fifths were seen once. The CDR3 contains 13 residues. Germline values: CDR1 SNHLY, CDR2 FYNNEI. The V gene end was trimmed by 9 bases and the J gene end by 5 bases; junction bases not matched to a gene: 9. V gene TRBV2 combines with J gene TRBJ2-5; 7 positions match TRBD1. Sequenced material: peripheral blood. The sequence was obtained from a woman between 55 and 75 years old with acute or convalescent COVID-19. CDR3 bases: TGTGCCAGTCTTAACACAGGGGCGGAGACCCAGTACTTC. Its protein product is CASLNTGAETQYF. Full variable domain (rest looked up from reference TRBV2 and TRBJ2-5): EPEVTQTPSHQVTQMGQEVILRCVPISNHLYFYWYRQILGQKVEFLVSFYNNEISEKSEIFDDQFSVERPDGSNFTLKIRSTKLEDSAMYFCASLNTGAETQYFGPGTRLLVL.